This T cell receptor (beta chain) came from a study of blood T cell repertoires in COVID-19. Study details: COVID-19 samples, acute and convalescent, were from the United States, Italy and Spain. Sources were T cells, B-cell-depleted T cells, or PBMCs; the material itself was cDNA or gDNA.

Original processing notes: Scientists estimated how many nucleated cells there were by amplifying reference gene primers. Method: immunoSEQ multiplex PCR; TCRdb's copy keeps in-frame clones and lacks some. The DNA was the basis for D and trimming; V, J and clone size are from that table. Among approximately 61,000 clones, roughly 80% were seen once, and the ten largest hold 5% to 6%. Germline V CDR1 and CDR2: SNHLY, FYNNEI. V was cut by 6 bases and J by 6 bases, with 17 bases left in between. The CDR3 consists of 15 residues. This clonotype was obtained from a man in his 70s with acute or convalescent COVID-19. The chain recombines TRBV2 with TRBJ2-2; TRBD1 is a possible D gene (5 bases). Sequenced input: peripheral blood. The CDR3 sequence is CASRRFQGSSGELFF. CDR3 DNA: TGTGCCAGCAGGAGGTTTCAGGGCTCCTCCGGGGAGCTGTTTTTT.